One and the same sample provided the 22 T cell receptor beta chains below, sequenced in a study of vaccination and CD4 T cells after COVID-19. Cultured CD4+ T cell DNA was sequenced using the Oncomine TCR Beta short-read assay. One entry per CDR3 protein results from TCRdb running MiXCR on the PCR reads. The sample consists of thousands of distinct CDR3 sequences, just under 35% of them appearing once. No antigens are known for them. Treatment here: approximately nine-day PBMC culture with coronavirus spike peptide pools or control peptides (ViraFEST assay). CD4+ T lymphocytes from the unexposed donor were collected before the COVID-19 pandemic (2011-2018). The sequencing input was CD4+ T cells from blood, cultured in vitro. The source of these receptors is a human donor in good health.

The chain combines TRBV7-6 with TRBJ1-1; possibly TRBD1 for D (6 bases). The germline CDR1 and CDR2 sequences are SGHVS and FNYEAQ. Between the trimmed V and J ends, which lost 5 bases and 3 bases, there was a span of 10 bases. This CDR3 spans 13 amino acids. CDR3 sequence (DNA): TGTGCCAGCAGCCAGGACAGCTACACTGAAGCTTTCTTT. Its translation: CASSQDSYTEAFF.

In its sample, this clonotype was seen a few times. The V gene is TRBV19, the J gene TRBJ2-5; 9 bases line up with TRBD2. CDR1 is LNHDA and CDR2 is SQIVND in the germline V gene (reference sequence). Trimming took 3 bases from V and 1 from J; bases not matched to a gene: 6. The CDR3 loop spans 16 amino acids. The CDR3 DNA reads TGTGCCAGTAGTATTGAAGCGGGGGGTTTCCAAGAGACCCAGTACTTC. This gives the protein CASSIEAGGFQETQYF.

The chain recombines TRBV7-9 with TRBJ2-1; D not resolved. Trimming stripped 4 bases from V and 3 bases from J, with 4 bases between. This CDR3 has 12 residues. CDR1 is SEHNR, CDR2 FQNEAQ, per germline (reference sequence). The CDR3 coding sequence is TGTGCCAGCAGCTGGGACTACAATGAGCAGTTCTTC. This codes for CASSWDYNEQFF.

This clonotype was seen a handful of times. The chain uses TRBV6-1 and TRBJ2-3, with TRBD2 matching 8 bases. The CDR3 is 17 amino acids. V was clipped by 7 bases and J by 2 bases; unmatched bases: 14. The V gene's germline CDR1 is MNHNS and CDR2 SASEGT. The CDR3 DNA is TGTGCCAGCACCGCAGTCGGGGGGGCCGGAACCACAGATACGCAGTATTTT. It encodes CASTAVGGAGTTDTQYF.

V usage is TRBV11-2 and J usage is TRBJ2-7, with 8 bases identical to TRBD1. The CDR3 contains 14 residues. The V gene's germline CDR1 is SGHAT and CDR2 FQNNGV. Losses at the gene ends were 4 bases for V and 2 bases for J; bases not matched to a gene: 4. The CDR3 here is CASSSTGEAYEQYF. CDR3 nucleotide sequence: TGTGCCAGCAGCTCGACAGGGGAAGCCTACGAGCAGTACTTC.

As for this clonotype: At one of its ends the junction is not consistent with the germline gene, which may arise from a read error. This chain joins TRBV19 and TRBJ2-7, with D possibly matching TRBD1 (5 bases). The CDR3 extends over 13 amino acids. Germline V gene lookup returns CDR1 LNHDA and CDR2 SQIVND (reference sequence). DNA of the CDR3: TGTGCTAGTAGGATGGCAGGGAACTACGAGCAGTACTTC. Translated, it gives CASRMAGNYEQYF.

This clonotype was seen a few times. The V and J genes are TRBV6-5 and TRBJ2-7; TRBD1 agrees at 9 bases. The V gene end was trimmed by 0 bases and the J gene end by 4 bases; junction bases not matched to a gene: 4. This CDR3 comprises 15 residues. In germline, CDR1 is MNHEY, CDR2 SVGAGI. This chain's CDR3 is CASSYSETGGYEQYF. The CDR3 nucleotides are TGTGCCAGCAGTTACTCGGAGACAGGGGGATACGAGCAGTACTTC.

The rearrangement links TRBV2 to TRBJ2-3; D unresolved. V shed 3 bases and J shed 8 bases, with 6 bases lying between them. The CDR3 runs to 11 residues. CDR1 is SNHLY, CDR2 FYNNEI, per germline. In DNA, the CDR3 is TGTGCCAGCAGTGACATTGTTACGCAGTATTTT. This gives the protein CASSDIVTQYF.

This clonotype was counted only a few times. J is TRBJ1-1 and V is TRBV30; D may be TRBD1 (6 bases). V was trimmed by 0 bases and J by 0 bases, leaving 14 bases between them. Germline V gene data show CDR1 as GTSNPN and CDR2 as SVGIG (reference sequence). The CDR3 is 16 amino acids. The CDR3 DNA follows: TGTGCCTGGAGTGTGTATGGGGGGCCGTTGAACACTGAAGCTTTCTTT. Translated, it gives CAWSVYGGPLNTEAFF. Supplemented by reference TRBV30 and TRBJ1-1, the full variable domain reads SQTIHQWPATLVQPVGSPLSLECTVEGTSNPNLYWYRQAAGRGLQLLFYSVGIGQISSEVPQNLSASRPQDRQFILSSKKLLLSDSGFYLCAWSVYGGPLNTEAFFGQGTRLTVV.

The chain has TRBV6-2 or TRBV6-3 and TRBJ1-2; a possible D gene is TRBD1 (5 bases). This CDR3 is built from 14 residues. V was shortened by 8 bases and J by 4 bases, with 17 bases between the two germline ends. Looked up from germline, CDR1 is MNHEY and CDR2 is SVGEGT. The CDR3: CASLRGPHFYGYTF. CDR3 in DNA: TGTGCCAGCTTACGGGGCCCTCACTTCTATGGCTACACCTTC.

This clonotype was recorded a few times. The chain is built from TRBV6-1 and TRBJ1-2; 7 bases fit TRBD1. V shed 5 bases and J 4 bases; nucleotides not matched to a gene: 7. This CDR3 comprises 14 residues. Germline loops: CDR1 MNHNS, CDR2 SASEGT. CDR3 DNA: TGTGCCAGCAGTACAGGGGCCCCCTCCTATGGCTACACCTTC. Encoded protein: CASSTGAPSYGYTF.

The CDR3 reads CASNPYLTDTQYF. The CDR3 DNA follows: TGTGCCAGCAACCCCTACCTAACAGATACGCAGTATTTT. The V call is TRBV7-2, the J call TRBJ2-3; D ambiguous. Trimming left V 7 bases short and J 3 bases short, with 11 bases between. The CDR3 spans 13 residues. Per germline, CDR1 SGHTA and CDR2 FQGNSA.

V usage is TRBV15 and J usage is TRBJ1-2; tentatively, D is TRBD1 (5 bases). The CDR3 extends over 15 amino acids. CDR1 is LNHNV, CDR2 YYDKDF, per germline (reference sequence). The V end was cut by 1 base, the J end by 2 bases, with 11 bases between. The CDR3 here is CATSRVTDTNYGYTF. In DNA form, the CDR3 reads TGTGCCACCAGCAGAGTGACAGATACCAACTATGGCTACACCTTC.

The chain uses TRBV20-1 and TRBJ1-4; D not certain. The CDR3 sequence is 13 residues long. V was shortened by 3 bases and J by 6 bases, with 11 bases between the two germline ends. From germline, CDR1 is DFQATT and CDR2 SNEGSKA (reference sequence). The CDR3 region is CSARTVQDEKLFF. The CDR3 nucleotides read TGCAGTGCTAGGACGGTCCAGGATGAAAAACTGTTTTTT.

This clonotype was picked up a small number of times. The chain employs TRBV27 and TRBJ1-1; 7 bases match TRBD1. Germline assignment: CDR1 MNHEY and CDR2 SMNVEV (reference sequence). After removal of 6 bases from V and 4 bases from J, the junction contained 5 bases not matched to a gene. The CDR3 totals 13 residues. The CDR3 nucleotides read TGTGCCAGCAGGGCAGGGGGGAGCACTGAAGCTTTCTTT. Protein sequence: CASRAGGSTEAFF.

This clonotype was picked up one time. The J gene is TRBJ2-2, the V gene TRBV9; D remains ambiguous. Trimming cost V 0 bases and J 0 bases, with 6 bases left between them. Germline V gives CDR1 SGDLS, CDR2 YYNGEE. This CDR3 region has 15 residues. CDR3 nucleotides: TGTGCCAGCAGCGTAGTCGGCGCGAACACCGGGGAGCTGTTTTTT. This sequence encodes CASSVVGANTGELFF.

V usage is TRBV21-1 and J usage is TRBJ2-7. TRBV21-1 is a recognized pseudogene. The CDR3 has 13 residues. The CDR3 protein is CASSKACSYEQYF. CDR3 DNA: TGTGCCAGCAGCAAAGCCTGCTCCTACGAGCAGTACTTC.

The chain joins TRBV6-2 or TRBV6-3 to TRBJ2-3; D call uncertain. In germline, CDR1 is MNHEY, CDR2 SVGEGT. The CDR3 consists of 11 residues. Trimming removed 7 bases at V and 8 bases at J, with 10 bases between. In DNA, the CDR3 is TGTGCCAGCACAAAATCCTCTACGCAGTATTTT. Translation: CASTKSSTQYF.

The chain is built from TRBV29-1 and TRBJ1-6; D is perhaps TRBD1 (6 bases). Between the trimmed V and J ends, which lost 6 bases and 7 bases, there was a span of 13 bases. Germline CDR1 reads SQVTM; CDR2 reads ANQGSEA. The CDR3 runs 13 residues. Written as DNA, the CDR3 is TGCAGCGTAAAGGACAGCGTCAATTCACCCCTCCACTTT. This codes for CSVKDSVNSPLHF. Based on the CDR3 plus reference TRBV29-1 and TRBJ1-6, the full variable domain is SAVISQKPSRDICQRGTSLTIQCQVDSQVTMMFWYRQQPGQSLTLIATANQGSEATYESGFVIDKFPISRPNLTFSTLTVSNMSPEDSSIYLCSVKDSVNSPLHFGNGTRLTVT.

The J gene is TRBJ1-1, the V gene TRBV2; D gene unclear. The germline V gene encodes CDR1 SNHLY and CDR2 FYNNEI. This CDR3 is built from 11 residues. The ends were cut back, 3 bases at V and 8 bases at J, with 7 bases in the middle. The CDR3 loop is CASSEWREAFF. The CDR3, as DNA: TGTGCCAGCAGTGAGTGGAGGGAAGCTTTCTTT.

V and J are TRBV7-9 and TRBJ2-7, with D uncertain. The germline CDR1 and CDR2 sequences are SEHNR and FQNEAQ (reference sequence). The CDR3 runs to 12 residues. V was pared by 4 bases and J by 4 bases, with 8 bases between. CDR3 region: CASSSLGYEQYF. In DNA form, the CDR3 reads TGTGCCAGCAGCTCCCTGGGGTACGAGCAGTACTTC.

This chain joins TRBV7-2 and TRBJ2-1; 9 bases agree with TRBD2. CDR1 SGHTA and CDR2 FQGNSA come from the germline V gene. The CDR3 contains 16 residues. With V trimmed by 5 bases and J by 9 bases, 14 bases remained unmatched. The CDR3 here is CASSTQSGGGVVEQFF. CDR3 bases: TGTGCCAGCAGCACACAAAGTGGCGGGGGGGTTGTTGAGCAGTTCTTC.